The entry that follows covers one T cell receptor beta chain sequence. This sample is drawn from a study of CD8 T cells in Susac syndrome. CD8+ and CD4+ T cells were negatively isolated; TEMRA cells were FACS-enriched. An input of about 0.5 to 1 ug of RNA was subjected to reverse transcription using random hexamers. Amplification of TCR beta CDR3 used immunoSEQ multiplex PCR across 54 Vbeta and 13 Jbeta. MiXCR, applied by TCRdb to the immunoSEQ multiplex PCR reads, yields one record per CDR3 protein. The sample holds about 47,000 distinct CDR3 sequences, 80% to 95% seen once. V lost 7 bases to trimming and J lost 5 bases, with 14 bases between them. The germline V gene has CDR1 SQVTM and CDR2 ANQGSEA. The CDR3 loop spans 12 amino acids.

The rearrangement links TRBV29-1 to TRBJ1-2; D not certain. The material sequenced was CD8+ T cells from PBMCs. The TCR originated in a human donor in good health. This CDR3 reads CSGGSESYGYTF. For the CDR3, the DNA is TGCAGCGGGGGTAGTGAATCTTATGGCTACACCTTC.